This T cell receptor beta chain was profiled in a study of blood T cell repertoires in COVID-19 (dated by TCRdb to between 2020 and 2021). Looking at the study overall: Samples covering the acute and convalescent phases of COVID-19 were provided by collaborators in the United States, Italy and Spain. Where HLA class I and class II types were available, the types were taken from metadata supplied by the sample provider, not from assay-based typing. The prospective study material was composed of cDNA or gDNA derived from T cells, B-cell-depleted T cells, or PBMCs. Samples were obtained from the ongoing ImmuneRACE study (first 160 participants) and from over 1,000 subjects provided by 6 global collaborators. Subjects who had been exposed to COVID-19, were actively infected with it, or had recovered from it provided the deeply sampled blood TCRbeta repertoires that made up the dataset. A freely available public database, intended as a resource for researchers studying the immune response to SARS-CoV-2, is where the repertoires were released. Sample metadata almost always included a de-identified subject ID, COVID-19 status, age in years and sex. Points the paper makes about the study in general: How much clinical and demographic metadata was included differed by source and by participant, and the metadata was provided uncurated.

From the cysteine up to the phenylalanine, the CDR3 has a length of 15 residues. The CDR3 DNA has 45 bases and is translated from base 1. Based on the germline V gene, the CDR1 and CDR2 sequences are LGHNT and FRNRAP. V is pared back by 1 base and J by 5 bases, with 14 bases lying between the germline termini. TCRbeta CDR3 regions were amplified from genomic DNA using the immunoSEQ Assay, a bias-controlled multiplex PCR. As for how the authors treated the data: The number of nucleated cells in each sample was estimated by amplification of reference gene primers within the assay. To quantify the absolute abundance of each unique TCRbeta CDR3 rearrangement, sequence reads were collapsed and filtered. Productive Simpson clonality was computed per sample as the square root of Simpson's diversity index over productive rearrangements. This immuneACCESS table, as held by TCRdb, lists in-frame sequences with V and J called but not all clones. Of the missing ones, under half trace to an unresolved V gene in checked studies; the others have no known cause. V and J calls and clone size come straight from that table; D and trimming were deduced from the DNA. This sample has over 300,000 clones in its table, and 80% to 90% of those were observed once. The ten top clones hold approximately 6.5% of the sample.

Samples from volunteer blood donors who had recovered from COVID-19 were contributed by a second Seattle source. Collaborating institutions collected whole blood in K2EDTA tubes following their own protocols. For TCRbeta analysis, collaborators shipped samples as frozen whole blood, isolated PBMCs, or DNA extracted from either of those sample types. The table lists this clone with a few counts. What antigen it recognizes has not been identified. Per-base quality was not reported, and no clone a single base away is much larger than it. The sequenced material came from peripheral blood. This chain joins TRBV12-5 to TRBJ1-1, with TRBD1 tentatively as D gene (6 bases match). The clonotype originates from a man aged 18 to 29 who had recovered from COVID-19. The CDR3 protein: CASGLALGGETEAFF. In nucleotide form, the sequence is TGTGCTAGTGGTTTGGCCTTAGGGGGAGAAACTGAAGCTTTCTTT. Reference TRBV12-5 and TRBJ1-1 proteins supply the regions before and after the CDR3; the full variable domain is: DARVTQTPRHKVTEMGQEVTMRCQPILGHNTVFWYRQTMMQGLELLAYFRNRAPLDDSGMPKDRFSAEMPDATLATLKIQPSEPRDSAVYFCASGLALGGETEAFFGQGTRLTVV.